The 26 T cell receptor beta chains below all came from one sample that was sequenced in a study of regulatory T cells in long-lasting Graves disease. Libraries of TCR beta came from iRepertoire HTBI primers plus Arm-PCR of CDR3 regions. MiXCR, applied by TCRdb to the multiplex PCR reads, yields one record per CDR3 protein. Of around 250,000 distinct CDR3 sequences listed, 20% to 25% were seen once; the top ten hold roughly 14%. The time point was: newly diagnosed GD, antithyroid drugs for less than 3 months. The TCR library used RNA extracted from PBMCs. This specimen consisted of peripheral blood mononuclear cells (PBMCs), obtained at new diagnosis, from a patient treated with antithyroid drugs. These receptors all come from a female donor with Graves disease.

Remarks on this clonotype: A read error may explain this, as a much larger clone is one base away. The chain is built from TRBV2 and TRBJ2-7; D might be TRBD1 (6 bases). The CDR3 consists of 16 residues. V was trimmed by 7 bases and J by 7 bases, leaving 26 bases between them. Germline CDR1 and CDR2: SNHLY and FYNNEI. DNA of the CDR3: TGTGCCAGCATTTTCGGGACACAAGCAGGCCCCAAGGAGCAGTACTTC. It yields the protein CASIFGTQAGPKEQYF. The full variable domain, completed using reference TRBV2 and TRBJ2-7, is EPEVTQTPSHQVTQMGQEVILRCVPISNHLYFYWYRQILGQKVEFLVSFYNNEISEKSEIFDDQFSVERPDGSNFTLKIRSTKLEDSAMYFCASIFGTQAGPKEQYFGPGTRLTVT.

Ten or more counts support this clonotype. The chain recombines TRBV7-2 with TRBJ2-7; no firm D call. V shed 4 bases and J shed 2 bases, with 6 bases lying between them. There are 12 residues in the CDR3. In germline, CDR1 is SGHTA, CDR2 FQGNSA. CDR3 in DNA: TGTGCCAGCAGCTCCCTAACCTACGAGCAGTACTTC. Translating it yields CASSSLTYEQYF.

This clonotype was seen repeatedly, ten times or more. V usage is TRBV28 and J usage is TRBJ1-1, with TRBD1 matching over 7 bases. Germline V gene data show CDR1 as MDHEN and CDR2 as SYDVKM. V dropped 6 bases and J dropped 6; count of bases not matched to a gene: 13. The CDR3 totals 15 residues. This chain's CDR3 is CASSYRGRGGSEAFF. The CDR3 coding sequence is TGTGCCAGCAGCTACAGGGGCAGGGGTGGCTCTGAAGCTTTCTTT.

V and J are TRBV4-3 and TRBJ2-1; unclear D gene. In germline, CDR1 is LGHNA, CDR2 YSLEER. The CDR3 is 13 residues long. The germline V and J ends were trimmed by 0 bases and 9 bases, with 9 bases remaining between them. CDR3 sequence: CASSQDRPGEQFF. DNA of the CDR3: TGCGCCAGCAGCCAAGACCGACCGGGTGAGCAGTTCTTC.

Concerning this clonotype: A much larger clone differs from this one at a single base, so this may be a read error. V and J are TRBV6-9 and TRBJ2-7; weak D call: TRBD2 (5 bases). The CDR3 consists of 15 residues. CDR1 is MNHGY and CDR2 is SVAAGI in the germline V gene. Between the trimmed V and J ends, which lost 3 bases and 2 bases, there was a span of 14 bases. The CDR3 DNA is TGTGCCAGCAGTTACTTTGGGGAGCAGCCCTACGAGCAGTACTTC. Its translation: CASSYFGEQPYEQYF.

The gene calls are TRBV6-5 and TRBJ1-1, with unresolved D. This CDR3 comprises 16 residues. Deletions cut 0 bases from V and 5 bases from J, with 16 bases between. Germline CDR1 reads MNHEY; CDR2 reads SVGAGI. The CDR3 DNA reads TGTGCCAGCAGTTACTCGAGTGGCCCCAGTGGGACTGAAGCTTTCTTT. Protein sequence: CASSYSSGPSGTEAFF.

The chain carries TRBV7-2 and TRBJ1-6; TRBD1 might be the D (5 bases). Germline-derived CDR1 and CDR2 are SGHTA and FQGNSA. Trimming left V 5 bases short and J 6 bases short, with 17 bases between. The CDR3 is made up of 16 amino acids. In DNA form, the CDR3 reads TGTGCCAGCAGCCCACTTGGCGGGGCGGTTAATTCACCCCTCCACTTT. Residues: CASSPLGGAVNSPLHF.

This clonotype has a handful of counts. The chain employs TRBV25-1 and TRBJ1-1; D unresolved. This CDR3 region has 13 residues. Trimming cost V 7 bases and J 10 bases, with 19 bases left between them. The germline CDR1 and CDR2 sequences are MGHDK and SYGVNS. The CDR3: CASMDGLKSGAFF. DNA for the CDR3: TGTGCCAGCATGGATGGCCTGAAGTCTGGAGCTTTCTTT.

This clonotype was seen repeatedly, ten times or more. This chain connects TRBV19 to TRBJ2-7; no firm D call. The V and J ends lost 1 base and 1 base respectively, with 11 bases between them. The CDR3 sequence is 15 residues long. Germline assignment: CDR1 LNHDA and CDR2 SQIVND (reference sequence). The CDR3 region is CASSIASWASYEQYF. CDR3 nucleotides: TGTGCCAGTAGTATAGCTTCCTGGGCGTCCTACGAGCAGTACTTC.

This clonotype was counted many times. V is TRBV2 and J is TRBJ1-2; no clear D. Trimming cost V 7 bases and J 2 bases, with 8 bases left between them. The CDR3 spans 12 residues. The V gene's germline CDR1 is SNHLY and CDR2 FYNNEI. CDR3 sequence reads: CASTPRNYGYTF. DNA for the CDR3: TGTGCCAGCACCCCTCGAAACTATGGCTACACCTTC. Supplemented by reference TRBV2 and TRBJ1-2, the full variable domain reads EPEVTQTPSHQVTQMGQEVILRCVPISNHLYFYWYRQILGQKVEFLVSFYNNEISEKSEIFDDQFSVERPDGSNFTLKIRSTKLEDSAMYFCASTPRNYGYTFGSGTRLTVV.

This clonotype was picked up many times. The CDR3 sequence is CASSRDQGFTEAFF. In DNA, the CDR3 is TGTGCCAGCAGCAGAGATCAGGGCTTCACTGAAGCTTTCTTT. V usage is TRBV7-9 and J usage is TRBJ1-1, with D perhaps TRBD1 (5 bases). The CDR3 is 14 residues long. Trimming pared 5 bases from V and 4 bases from J, leaving 14 bases between. CDR1 and CDR2 from the germline V gene are SEHNR and FQNEAQ (reference sequence).

The table lists this clonotype with many counts. The V and J genes are TRBV20-1 and TRBJ2-3; 7 nucleotides line up with TRBD2. CDR1 DFQATT and CDR2 SNEGSKA come from the germline V gene (reference sequence). The CDR3 loop spans 15 amino acids. J lost 5 bases, V lost 3 bases, and 11 bases had no gene match. CDR3: CSASSIAGSQDTQYF. In DNA form, the CDR3 reads TGCAGTGCTAGTTCCATAGCGGGCAGTCAAGATACGCAGTATTTT.

This clonotype was observed many times. V usage is TRBV10-3 and J usage is TRBJ2-3, with 8 bases that match TRBD1. Per the germline V gene, CDR1 is ENHRY and CDR2 is SYGVKD. The V segment lost 2 bases and the J segment 1 base; nucleotides outside the gene matches: 11. The CDR3 is 18 residues long. The CDR3 here is CAISESIPTGAGTDTQYF. CDR3 DNA: TGTGCCATCAGTGAGAGCATACCGACAGGGGCCGGCACAGATACGCAGTATTTT.

The chain recombines TRBV5-6 with TRBJ2-2, with D tentatively TRBD2 (5 bases). This CDR3 contains 17 residues. Germline assignment: CDR1 SGHDT and CDR2 YYEEEE. Trimming stripped 2 bases from V and 6 bases from J, with 20 bases between. The chain's CDR3 is CASSFRKGSTLAGELFF. The CDR3 bases are TGTGCCAGCAGCTTTCGCAAAGGGAGTACTTTGGCCGGGGAGCTGTTTTTT.

There are a few counts of this clonotype. In nucleotides, the CDR3 is TGTGCCACCAGTGATAGTGGGGGCGAAAAGACCCAGTACTTC. Its protein product is CATSDSGGEKTQYF. This chain links TRBV24-1 with TRBJ2-1; D is perhaps TRBD1 (6 bases). Judging by the DNA end, TRBJ2-5 fits better; the J call may be wrong. Germline V lookup: CDR1 KGHDR, CDR2 SFDVKD. The CDR3 runs to 14 residues.

This clonotype was picked up many times. The chain links TRBV5-1 to TRBJ2-3, with 9 positions matching TRBD1. J lost 4 bases, V lost 3 bases, and 12 bases had no gene match. Looked up from germline, CDR1 is SGHRS and CDR2 is YFSETQ. This CDR3 comprises 17 residues. CDR3 in amino acids: CASSSTPGQGYADTQYF. The CDR3, as DNA: TGCGCCAGCAGCTCAACACCGGGACAGGGATATGCAGATACGCAGTATTTT.

This clonotype was observed at least ten times. The chain joins TRBV6-2 or TRBV6-3 to TRBJ2-3; D call uncertain. The CDR3 has 14 amino acids. Trimming pared 2 bases from V and 8 bases from J, leaving 14 bases between. Germline V gene sequence: CDR1 MNHEY, CDR2 SVGEGT. CDR3 amino acids: CASSYGPSLGTQYF. The CDR3, as DNA: TGTGCCAGCAGTTACGGCCCTTCGCTAGGTACGCAGTATTTT.

This clonotype was recorded at least ten times. The J gene is TRBJ2-7, the V gene TRBV2; 7 nucleotides line up with TRBD1. CDR3 length: 12 amino acids. CDR1 is SNHLY and CDR2 is FYNNEI in the germline V gene. Unmatched junction bases numbered 0, after V lost 6 bases and J lost 1 base. CDR3 nucleotide sequence: TGTGCCAGCAGGGGACAGTCCTACGAGCAGTACTTC. Amino acid sequence: CASRGQSYEQYF. The variable domain in full, with the rest retrieved from reference TRBV2 and TRBJ2-7, is EPEVTQTPSHQVTQMGQEVILRCVPISNHLYFYWYRQILGQKVEFLVSFYNNEISEKSEIFDDQFSVERPDGSNFTLKIRSTKLEDSAMYFCASRGQSYEQYFGPGTRLTVT.

Many counts were recorded for this clonotype. The V call is TRBV7-9, the J call TRBJ2-7; 8 nucleotides align to TRBD1. V was pared by 7 bases and J by 5 bases, with 13 bases of the junction left unmatched. This CDR3 contains 15 residues. Germline lookup yields CDR1 SEHNR and CDR2 FQNEAQ (reference sequence). CDR3 protein: CASKQTGTGPHEQYF. The CDR3 DNA reads as TGTGCCAGCAAGCAAACCGGGACAGGTCCCCACGAGCAGTACTTC.

This clonotype was found many times. This rearrangement joins TRBV27 to TRBJ2-3, with D unclear. The germline CDR1 and CDR2 sequences are MNHEY and SMNVEV (reference sequence). Trimming took off 5 bases at V and 4 bases at J, with 19 bases between the two ends. This CDR3 is built from 16 residues. CDR3 DNA sequence: TGTGCCAGCAGTGGGCGAACTACCGCTGCTGCAGATACGCAGTATTTT. As protein: CASSGRTTAAADTQYF.

The rearrangement links TRBV18 to TRBJ2-3; D might be TRBD1 or TRBD2, each matching 6 bases. Germline assignment: CDR1 KGHSH and CDR2 LQKENI. Trimming shortened V by 1 base and J by 5 bases, and 13 bases separated the two germline ends. This CDR3 has 15 amino acids. In DNA form, the CDR3 reads TGTGCCAGCTCACCACTTATGGAGGGGGGAGATACGCAGTATTTT. As protein: CASSPLMEGGDTQYF.

This sequence joins TRBV2 and TRBJ2-3; 13 nucleotides agree with TRBD2. The V gene end was trimmed by 0 bases and the J gene end by 5 bases; junction bases not matched to a gene: 8. Per germline, CDR1 SNHLY and CDR2 FYNNEI. CDR3 length: 18 residues. CDR3 sequence: CASSEADGLAGVVDTQYF. In nucleotides, the CDR3 is TGTGCCAGCAGTGAAGCGGACGGACTAGCGGGAGTGGTAGATACGCAGTATTTT.

The rearrangement joins TRBV2 to TRBJ1-1; D gene ambiguous. V was pared by 2 bases and J by 4 bases, with 8 bases between. Germline V gene lookup returns CDR1 SNHLY and CDR2 FYNNEI. This CDR3 is 13 amino acids long. The CDR3 sequence: CASSERRITEAFF. In nucleotides, the CDR3 is TGTGCCAGCAGTGAACGTCGGATCACTGAAGCTTTCTTT.

As concerns this clonotype: A far larger clone lies a single base away; this is likely a read error. The CDR3 does not close with the conserved phenylalanine or tryptophan, likely indicating a read error. The J gene is TRBJ2-3, the V gene TRBV3-1, with 9 bases aligning to TRBD1. This CDR3 has 18 amino acids. The V gene's germline CDR1 is LGHDT and CDR2 YNNKEL (reference sequence). The trim removed 8 bases at V and 2 bases at J, leaving 17 bases unmatched. In DNA form, the CDR3 reads TGTGCCAGCTCAGCCACGGCGGCCGGGACAGGGACCACAGATACGCAGTATCTT. It yields the protein CASSATAAGTGTTDTQYL.

This clonotype showed up just a few times. This rearrangement joins TRBV2 to TRBJ2-7, with 7 bases fitting TRBD1. The germline V gene has CDR1 SNHLY and CDR2 FYNNEI. The CDR3 consists of 15 residues. J lost 2 bases, V lost 6 bases, and 10 bases had no gene match. In DNA form, the CDR3 reads TGTGCCAGCAGGGGTCCCGGGACAGCCACCTACGAGCAGTACTTC. Its translation: CASRGPGTATYEQYF.

The CDR3: CASSLLGSGETQYF. Here the CDR3 DNA reads TGTGCCAGCAGCTTACTAGGGTCTGGCGAGACCCAGTACTTC. The chain combines TRBV7-3 with TRBJ2-5; D not certain. Trimming stripped 2 bases from V and 5 bases from J, with 12 bases between. The V gene's germline CDR1 is SGHTA and CDR2 FQGTGA. The CDR3 length is 14 residues.